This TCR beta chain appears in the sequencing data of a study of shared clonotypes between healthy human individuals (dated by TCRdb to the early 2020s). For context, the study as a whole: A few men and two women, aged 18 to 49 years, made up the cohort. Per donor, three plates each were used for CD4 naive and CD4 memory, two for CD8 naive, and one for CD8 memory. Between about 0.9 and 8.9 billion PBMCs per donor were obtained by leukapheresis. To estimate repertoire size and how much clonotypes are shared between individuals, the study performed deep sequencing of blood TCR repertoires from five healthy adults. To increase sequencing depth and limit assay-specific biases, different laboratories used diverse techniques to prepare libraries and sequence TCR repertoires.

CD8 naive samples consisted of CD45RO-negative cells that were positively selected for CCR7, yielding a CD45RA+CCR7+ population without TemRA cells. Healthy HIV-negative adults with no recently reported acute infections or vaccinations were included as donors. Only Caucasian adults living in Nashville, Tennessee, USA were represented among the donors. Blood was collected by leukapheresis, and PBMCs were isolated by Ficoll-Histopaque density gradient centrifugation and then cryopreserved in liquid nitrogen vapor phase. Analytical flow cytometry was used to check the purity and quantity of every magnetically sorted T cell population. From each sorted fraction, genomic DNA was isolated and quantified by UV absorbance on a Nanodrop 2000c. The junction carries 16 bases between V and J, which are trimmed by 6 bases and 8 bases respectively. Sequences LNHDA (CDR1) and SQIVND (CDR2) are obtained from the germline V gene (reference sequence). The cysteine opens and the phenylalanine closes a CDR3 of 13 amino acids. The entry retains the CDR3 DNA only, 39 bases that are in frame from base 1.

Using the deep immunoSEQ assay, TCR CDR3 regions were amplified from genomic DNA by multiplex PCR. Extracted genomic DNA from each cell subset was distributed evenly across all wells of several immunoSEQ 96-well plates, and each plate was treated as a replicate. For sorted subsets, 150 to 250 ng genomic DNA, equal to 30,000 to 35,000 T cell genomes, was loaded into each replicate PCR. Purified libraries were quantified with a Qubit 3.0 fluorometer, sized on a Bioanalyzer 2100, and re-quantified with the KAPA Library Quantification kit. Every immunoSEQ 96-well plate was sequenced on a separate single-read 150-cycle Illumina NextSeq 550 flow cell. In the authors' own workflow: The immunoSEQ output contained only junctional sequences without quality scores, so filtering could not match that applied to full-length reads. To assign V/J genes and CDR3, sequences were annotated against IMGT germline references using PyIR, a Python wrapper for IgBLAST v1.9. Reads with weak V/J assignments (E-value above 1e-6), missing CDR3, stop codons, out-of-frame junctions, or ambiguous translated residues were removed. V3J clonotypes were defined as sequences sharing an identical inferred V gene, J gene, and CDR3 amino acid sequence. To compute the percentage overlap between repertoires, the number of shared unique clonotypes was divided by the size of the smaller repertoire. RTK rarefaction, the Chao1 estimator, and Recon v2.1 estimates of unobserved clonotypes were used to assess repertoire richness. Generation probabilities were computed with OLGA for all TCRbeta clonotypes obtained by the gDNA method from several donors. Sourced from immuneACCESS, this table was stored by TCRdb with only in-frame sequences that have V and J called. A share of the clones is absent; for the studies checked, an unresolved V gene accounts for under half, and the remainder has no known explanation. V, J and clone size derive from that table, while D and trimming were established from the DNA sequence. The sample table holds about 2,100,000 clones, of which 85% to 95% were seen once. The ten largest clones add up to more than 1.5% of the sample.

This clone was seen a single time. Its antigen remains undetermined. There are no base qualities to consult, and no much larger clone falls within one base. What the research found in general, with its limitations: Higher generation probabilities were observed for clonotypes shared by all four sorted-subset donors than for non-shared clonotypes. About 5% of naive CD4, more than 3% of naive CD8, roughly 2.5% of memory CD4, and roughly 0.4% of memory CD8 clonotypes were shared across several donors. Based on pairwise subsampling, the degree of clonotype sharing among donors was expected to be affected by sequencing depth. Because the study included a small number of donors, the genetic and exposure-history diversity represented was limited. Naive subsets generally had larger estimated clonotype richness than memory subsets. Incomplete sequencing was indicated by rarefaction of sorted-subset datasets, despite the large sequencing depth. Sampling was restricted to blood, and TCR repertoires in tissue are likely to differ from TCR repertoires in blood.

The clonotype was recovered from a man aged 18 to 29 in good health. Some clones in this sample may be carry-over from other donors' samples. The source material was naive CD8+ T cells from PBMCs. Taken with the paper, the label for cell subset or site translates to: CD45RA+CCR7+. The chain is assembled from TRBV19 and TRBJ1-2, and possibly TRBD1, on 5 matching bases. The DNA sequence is TGTGCCAGTAGCCAAGGGAGGGGCAACGGCTACACCTTC. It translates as CASSQGRGNGYTF.